A selection of T cell receptor beta chains follows, all from one sample in a study of blood T cell repertoires in COVID-19. Repertoires were generated with immunoSEQ multiplex PCR, while TCRdb's copy carries only in-frame clones and drops some. Of a few hundred thousand clones listed, roughly four fifths are singletons. The sample was PBMCs or T cells enriched from blood (not recorded which). All receptors come from a woman between 50 and 59 years old who had recovered from COVID-19. The CDR3 runs from the conserved cysteine through the conserved F or W. Fields, in order: J gene, V gene, CDR3 protein.

TRBJ1-1	TRBV11-3	CASSWGTGNTEAFF
TRBJ2-3	TRBV3-1/TRBV3-2	CASSWRSAGDTDTQYF
TRBJ1-5	TRBV2	CASSDDRGNQPQHF
TRBJ2-7	TRBV11-2	CASSSLRDRSYEQYF
TRBJ2-1	TRBV19	CASSTLAGSYNEQFF
TRBJ1-1	TRBV7-9	CASSVDTSTEAFF
TRBJ2-2	TRBV5-1	CASSQRRASGGTGELFF
TRBJ1-2	TRBV19	CASTTGQSNYGYTF
TRBJ2-3	TRBV5-6	CASSYAGAGVHF
TRBJ2-1	TRBV28	CASSSLEGLAGVEVYEQFF
TRBJ1-3	TRBV30	CAWSVQQRVRTGNTIYF
TRBJ2-1	TRBV19	CASSIAGVGVGVNEQFF
TRBJ1-3	TRBV7-2	CASSLPSVRNTIYF
TRBJ1-4	TRBV4-3	CASSQLIDGEKLFF
TRBJ2-5	TRBV30	CACTRDRSYF
TRBJ2-3	TRBV4-1	CASSQLAAGTTDTQYF
TRBJ2-7	TRBV6-5	CASSATSGGKSEQYF
TRBJ1-1	TRBV5-5	CASTYDFYGTEAFF
TRBJ1-2	TRBV9	CASSVTGGTGDGYTF
TRBJ1-3	TRBV11-3	CASSLDAVRSGNTIYF
TRBJ2-7	TRBV20-1	CSASGAGQFLYEQYF
TRBJ1-2	TRBV11-2	CASSLQGLYGYTF
TRBJ1-5	TRBV2	CASRGRTFGNQPQHF
TRBJ1-2	TRBV28	CASRVAGSGYGYTF
TRBJ2-5	TRBV27	CASSPGGVETQYF
TRBJ1-5	TRBV30	CAWSSQGAQPQHF
TRBJ1-2	TRBV27	CASSLNRNYGYTF
TRBJ1-4	TRBV28	CASRVGGTNEKLFF
TRBJ1-5	TRBV30	CAWNTDTVGPQHF
TRBJ1-1	TRBV7-9	CASSFSSGTGASMNTEAFF
TRBJ1-2	TRBV12-3/TRBV12-4	CASSPGGAWGYTF
TRBJ1-5	TRBV7-2	CASSPTRGSNQPQHF
TRBJ2-1	TRBV10-3	CAISDSGGRSYNEQFF
TRBJ1-1	TRBV11-3	CASSRGRVEAFF
TRBJ1-5	TRBV30	CAWYRREKNQPQHF
TRBJ2-3	TRBV7-9	CASSGQAEDTQYF
TRBJ1-3	TRBV19	CASKNREVLSGNTIYF
TRBJ2-1	TRBV19	CASSMGLEVEFF
TRBJ2-1	TRBV11-2	CASSRRDRGTIGGEQFF
TRBJ2-5	TRBV6-2/TRBV6-3	CASSRSGGPTGGWRETQYF
TRBJ1-4	TRBV3-1/TRBV3-2	CASSQSTTSNEKLFF
TRBJ1-3	TRBV18	CASSPTRQGGGNTIYF
TRBJ1-2	TRBV27	CASSFGTGDGYTF
TRBJ1-3	TRBV12-3/TRBV12-4	CASSSRPPGTIYF
TRBJ1-1	TRBV6-5	CASTYGGGEAFF
TRBJ1-2	TRBV19	CASTGTPDFYGYTF
TRBJ1-5	TRBV6-1	CASSEAGGSNQPQHF
TRBJ2-1	TRBV27	CASSHPPRQGTLNEQFF
TRBJ2-2	TRBV4-3	CASSQGFAAGELFF
TRBJ1-2	TRBV6-5	CASSLRAGGTDTF
TRBJ2-1	TRBV5-1	CASSRTSGRANEQFF
TRBJ1-4	TRBV1	CTSSTSYGAGSFTNEKLFF